A single sample is the source of the 18 T cell receptor beta chains below, sequenced in a study of T cell responses to AZD1222 COVID-19 vaccine. The repertoire was sequenced with immunoSEQ multiplex PCR; TCRdb's copy has only in-frame clones and lacks some. The sample consists of 77,000 or so clones, about 90% of them appearing once. The starting material was peripheral blood, obtained on day 0 of MenACWY control vaccination. These receptors came from an adult in good health.

The gene calls are TRBV10-3 and TRBJ2-1, with TRBD2 as a possible D gene (6 bases). The CDR3 runs to 16 residues. Per germline, CDR1 ENHRY and CDR2 SYGVKD. The V end lost 8 bases, the J end lost 5 bases, and 22 bases lay between the germline ends. Here the CDR3 DNA reads TGTGCCATCGGCCCGGGACTCACAAAGGAGGACAATGAGCAGTTCTTC. It translates to CAIGPGLTKEDNEQFF.

The V call is TRBV7-2, the J call TRBJ1-3; no definite D call. The CDR3 length is 19 residues. Germline CDR1 reads SGHTA; CDR2 reads FQGNSA. Trimming stripped 5 bases from V and 0 bases from J, with 23 bases between. CDR3 in DNA: TGTGCCAGCAGCCTCGACGGCAGATATAGAGCCAACTCTGGAAACACCATATATTTT. Translation gives CASSLDGRYRANSGNTIYF.

The gene calls are TRBV12-3 or TRBV12-4 and TRBJ2-1, with D unclear. V lost 6 bases to trimming and J lost 8 bases, with 8 bases between them. This CDR3 is 11 amino acids long. CDR3 amino acids: CASRRAHEQFF. CDR3 DNA sequence: TGTGCCAGCAGGCGAGCACATGAGCAGTTCTTC.

The V and J genes are TRBV20-1 and TRBJ2-7; 8 bases are shared with TRBD1. This CDR3 spans 11 amino acids. Germline V lookup: CDR1 DFQATT, CDR2 SNEGSKA (reference sequence). The V segment lost 6 bases and the J segment 4 bases; nucleotides outside the gene matches: 2. The CDR3 here is CSADRVYEQYF. For the CDR3, the DNA is TGCAGTGCGGACAGGGTTTACGAGCAGTACTTC.

The gene calls are TRBV3-1 (or the pseudogene TRBV3-2) and TRBJ2-7; D remains unclear. The CDR3 covers 16 residues. Trimming took 3 bases from V and 3 from J, leaving 18 bases between them. Germline CDR1 LGHDT, CDR2 YNNKEL (reference sequence). The CDR3 region has the DNA TGTGCCAGCAGCCATCCTTCGGCGCTTCCGTTCTACGAGCAGTACTTC. Residues: CASSHPSALPFYEQYF.

V is TRBV5-4 and J is TRBJ2-7; 8 bases align to TRBD1. CDR3 size: 15 residues. With V trimmed by 4 bases and J by 2 bases, 8 bases remained unmatched. Germline V gene lookup returns CDR1 SGHNT and CDR2 YYREEE (reference sequence). CDR3 coding DNA: TGTGCCAGCAGCCCGGCGGGACAGGCACCCTACGAGCAGTACTTC. This sequence encodes CASSPAGQAPYEQYF.

The genes are TRBV28 and TRBJ2-1; D is unclear. The V end lost 3 bases, the J end lost 7 bases, and 10 bases lay between the germline ends. The CDR3 is made up of 13 amino acids. CDR1 is MDHEN, CDR2 SYDVKM, per germline. This CDR3 reads CASSLRVPNEQFF. Written as DNA, the CDR3 is TGTGCCAGCAGTTTGCGAGTTCCGAATGAGCAGTTCTTC.

V usage is TRBV18 and J usage is TRBJ1-1; D is uncertain. Germline loops: CDR1 KGHSH, CDR2 LQKENI. This CDR3 contains 15 residues. The V end lost 0 bases, the J end lost 1 base, and 9 bases lay between the germline ends. CDR3: CASSPPSRKNTEAFF. As DNA, the CDR3 is TGTGCCAGCTCACCACCCTCCAGAAAGAACACTGAAGCTTTCTTT.

This sequence joins TRBV7-3 and TRBJ2-2, with D possibly TRBD1 on 5 matching bases. CDR1 is SGHTA and CDR2 is FQGTGA in the germline V gene. Trimming shortened V by 2 bases and J by 4 bases, and 8 bases separated the two germline ends. The CDR3 has 14 amino acids. This CDR3 is CASSLGQSTGELFF. The CDR3, as DNA: TGTGCCAGCAGCTTAGGACAATCCACCGGGGAGCTGTTTTTT.

J is TRBJ2-1 and V is TRBV4-2; D is undetermined. The V end lost 7 bases, the J end lost 8 bases, and 12 bases lay between the germline ends. CDR1 and CDR2 (germline): LGHNA, YNFKEQ. The CDR3 runs 12 residues. CDR3 sequence: CASNRARDEQFF. DNA for the CDR3: TGTGCCAGCAACCGGGCCCGGGATGAGCAGTTCTTC.

The chain recombines TRBV30 with TRBJ2-1, with TRBD1 matching 9 bases. CDR1 is GTSNPN, CDR2 SVGIG, per germline (reference sequence). The CDR3 is 16 amino acids. Trimming removed 6 bases from V and 7 bases from J; junction bases left unmatched: 16. The CDR3 sequence: CACTTGTGFIGNEQFF. Written as DNA, the CDR3 is TGTGCCTGCACAACCGGGACAGGGTTTATTGGGAATGAGCAGTTCTTC.

The chain employs TRBV18 and TRBJ1-5, with D unresolved. Germline CDR1 is KGHSH and CDR2 is LQKENI. V lost 6 bases and J 0 bases, leaving 6 bases between the germline ends. The CDR3 extends over 13 amino acids. As DNA, the CDR3 is TGTGCCAGCTCCCAGGATAGCAATCAGCCCCAGCATTTT. Translation: CASSQDSNQPQHF.

The chain is built from TRBV6-2 or TRBV6-3 and TRBJ1-6; 11 nucleotides match TRBD1. In germline, CDR1 is MNHEY, CDR2 SVGEGT. The CDR3 has 15 residues. V dropped 2 bases and J dropped 10; count of bases not matched to a gene: 4. CDR3 sequence: CASSYPRTGGSPLHF. CDR3 bases: TGTGCCAGCAGTTACCCCCGGACAGGGGGCTCACCCCTCCACTTT.

V usage is TRBV3-1 (or the pseudogene TRBV3-2) and J usage is TRBJ2-3; 10 positions match TRBD2. Per the germline V gene, CDR1 is LGHDT and CDR2 is YNNKEL (reference sequence). This CDR3 has 21 residues. V shed 0 bases and J 0 bases; nucleotides not matched to a gene: 15. CDR3 nucleotides: TGTGCCAGCAGCCAAGATGGGCCTCTAGCGGGGGCACCACTCAGCACAGATACGCAGTATTTT. Translating it yields CASSQDGPLAGAPLSTDTQYF.

The rearrangement joins TRBV4-2 to TRBJ2-7; the match to TRBD1 covers 9 bases. Germline lookup yields CDR1 LGHNA and CDR2 YNFKEQ. Trimming removed 1 base from V and 4 bases from J; junction bases left unmatched: 8. The CDR3 runs 16 residues. CDR3 DNA sequence: TGTGCCAGCAGCCAAGTAGAACCGGGACAGGGATACGAGCAGTACTTC. Translating it yields CASSQVEPGQGYEQYF.

This clone was counted a single time. This sequence joins TRBV29-1 and TRBJ2-2, with D tentatively TRBD2 (6 bases). The V gene's germline CDR1 is SQVTM and CDR2 ANQGSEA. The V and J ends lost 4 bases and 2 bases respectively, with 11 bases between them. There are 14 residues in the CDR3. The CDR3 sequence is CSVAGTRNTGELFF. DNA for the CDR3: TGCAGCGTTGCCGGGACTCGAAACACCGGGGAGCTGTTTTTT.

The J gene is TRBJ2-7, the V gene TRBV5-3, with TRBD1 matching over 9 bases. TRBV5-3 qualifies as an ORF whose function is uncertain. V lost 1 base and J lost 4; bases outside the gene matches: 6. The CDR3 totals 15 residues. As DNA, the CDR3 is TGTGCCAGAAGCTTGCGGACAGGGGTTTGGTACGAGCAGTACTTC. Its translation is CARSLRTGVWYEQYF.

The J gene is TRBJ1-1, the V gene TRBV11-1; D is unresolved. In germline, CDR1 is SGHAT, CDR2 FQDESV (reference sequence). The CDR3 is 14 residues long. Trimming cost V 5 bases and J 5 bases, with 15 bases left between them. CDR3: CASSPRWGGTEAFF. The CDR3 DNA reads as TGTGCCAGCAGCCCCAGGTGGGGTGGAACTGAAGCTTTCTTT.